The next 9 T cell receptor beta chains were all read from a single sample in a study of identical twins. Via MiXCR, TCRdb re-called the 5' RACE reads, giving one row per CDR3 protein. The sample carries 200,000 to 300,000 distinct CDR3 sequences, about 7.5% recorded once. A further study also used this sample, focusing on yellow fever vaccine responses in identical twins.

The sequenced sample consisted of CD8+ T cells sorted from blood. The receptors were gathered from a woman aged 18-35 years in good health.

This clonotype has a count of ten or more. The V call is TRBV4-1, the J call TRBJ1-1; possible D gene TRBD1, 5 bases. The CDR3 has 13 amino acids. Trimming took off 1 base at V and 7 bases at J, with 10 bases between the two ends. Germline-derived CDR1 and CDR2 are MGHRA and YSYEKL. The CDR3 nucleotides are TGCGCCAGCAGCCAAGCCAGGGCCCTTGAAGCTTTCTTT. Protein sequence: CASSQARALEAFF.

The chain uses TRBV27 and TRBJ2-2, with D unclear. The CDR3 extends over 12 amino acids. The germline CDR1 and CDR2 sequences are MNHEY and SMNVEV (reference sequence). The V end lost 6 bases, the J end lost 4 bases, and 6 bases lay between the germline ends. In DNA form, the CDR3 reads TGTGCCAGCAGAAGTGCCACCGGGGAGCTGTTTTTT. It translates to CASRSATGELFF.

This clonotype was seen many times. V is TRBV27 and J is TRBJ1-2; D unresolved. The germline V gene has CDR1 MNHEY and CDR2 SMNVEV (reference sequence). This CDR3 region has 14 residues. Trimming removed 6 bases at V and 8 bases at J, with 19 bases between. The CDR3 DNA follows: TGTGCCAGCAGCAACGGGCCTTTTAGGTGGGGCTACACCTTC. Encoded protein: CASSNGPFRWGYTF.

The CDR3 loop reads CSARDSSGREGPYEQYF. Here the CDR3 DNA reads TGCAGTGCTAGAGATTCCTCGGGGCGGGAGGGCCCGTACGAGCAGTACTTC. This chain connects TRBV20-1 to TRBJ2-7; the match to TRBD2 covers 9 bases. Trimming took 0 bases from V and 4 from J; bases not matched to a gene: 13. The germline gives CDR1 DFQATT, CDR2 SNEGSKA (reference sequence). The CDR3 is 17 residues long.

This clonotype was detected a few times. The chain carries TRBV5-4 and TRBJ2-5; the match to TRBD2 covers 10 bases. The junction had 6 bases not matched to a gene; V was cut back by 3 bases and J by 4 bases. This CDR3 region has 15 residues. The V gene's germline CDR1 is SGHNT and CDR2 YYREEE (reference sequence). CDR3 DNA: TGTGCCAGCAGCTCCATAGCGGGGGGTAGAGAGACCCAGTACTTC. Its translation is CASSSIAGGRETQYF.

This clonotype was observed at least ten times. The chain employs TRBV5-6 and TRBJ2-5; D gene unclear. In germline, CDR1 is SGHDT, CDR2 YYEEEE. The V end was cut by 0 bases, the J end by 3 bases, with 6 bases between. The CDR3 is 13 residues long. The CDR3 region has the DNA TGTGCCAGCAGCTTGGAGGCGGAAGAGACCCAGTACTTC. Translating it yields CASSLEAEETQYF.

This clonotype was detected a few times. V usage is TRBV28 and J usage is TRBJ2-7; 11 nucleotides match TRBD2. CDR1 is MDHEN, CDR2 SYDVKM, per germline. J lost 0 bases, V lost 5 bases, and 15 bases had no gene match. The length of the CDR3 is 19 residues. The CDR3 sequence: CASSPPGSGGALDSYEQYV. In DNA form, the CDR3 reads TGTGCCAGCAGTCCGCCGGGTAGCGGGGGGGCCCTTGACTCCTACGAGCAGTACGTC.

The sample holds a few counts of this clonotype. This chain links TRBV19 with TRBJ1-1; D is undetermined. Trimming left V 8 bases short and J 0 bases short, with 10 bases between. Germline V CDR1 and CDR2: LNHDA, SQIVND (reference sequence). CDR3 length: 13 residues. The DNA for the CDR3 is TGTGCCAGTGCAGACGGTCTGAACACTGAAGCTTTCTTT. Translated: CASADGLNTEAFF.

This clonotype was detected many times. The CDR3 DNA follows: TGTGCCAGCAGCTTAGATTCCGTGAACACTGAAGCTTTCTTT. It is translated as CASSLDSVNTEAFF. The V call is TRBV7-8, the J call TRBJ1-1, with no clear D. This CDR3 comprises 14 residues. Germline lookup yields CDR1 SGHVS and CDR2 FQNEAQ. Trimming took off 1 base at V and 0 bases at J, with 6 bases between the two ends.